This TCR beta chain was found in a study of control samples from healthy donors and cancer patients. TCRdb keeps only in-frame clones here, not all; method: immunoSEQ multiplex PCR. Of some 170,000 clones listed, about 94% are singletons. V gave up 6 bases and J gave up 7 bases; unmatched junction bases: 8. CDR1 WNHNN and CDR2 SYGVQD come from the germline V gene (reference sequence). This CDR3 spans 14 amino acids. This TCR was sampled from a man aged 55 to 70 with colorectal cancer. The chain recombines TRBV10-1 with TRBJ2-1; TRBD2 agrees at 8 bases. Sequencing was performed on PBMCs. This chain's CDR3 is CASSLPGGGNEQFF. CDR3 DNA: TGCGCCAGCAGCCTCCCCGGGGGGGGGAATGAGCAGTTCTTC.